This entry describes one T cell receptor beta chain. The germline V and J ends were trimmed by 4 bases and 0 bases, with 4 bases remaining between them. The CDR3 sequence is 12 residues long. Germline V gene data show CDR1 as LNHDA and CDR2 as SQIVND (reference sequence). The table came from immunoSEQ multiplex PCR; TCRdb's copy has only in-frame clones and leaves some out. The sample has tens of thousands of clones; 86% are singletons. The data belong to a study of pediatric ulcerative colitis. The chain links TRBV19 to TRBJ2-7, with D unclear. The sample taken for sequencing was blood. The origin of this receptor is a boy aged 5-17 years with severe ulcerative colitis. This CDR3 is CASSSVSYEQYF. CDR3 bases: TGTGCCAGTAGTAGCGTCTCCTACGAGCAGTACTTC.